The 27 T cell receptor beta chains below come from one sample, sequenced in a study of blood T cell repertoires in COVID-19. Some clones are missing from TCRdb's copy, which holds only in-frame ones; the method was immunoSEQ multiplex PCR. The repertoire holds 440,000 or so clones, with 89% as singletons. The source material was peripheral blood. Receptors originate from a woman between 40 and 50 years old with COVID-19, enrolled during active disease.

The CDR3 DNA follows: TGTGCCGCATCAGGTGCAACTAATGAAAAACTGTTTTTT. This translates into CAASGATNEKLFF. The chain uses TRBV10-3 and TRBJ1-4; D call uncertain. Germline CDR1 is ENHRY and CDR2 is SYGVKD. CDR3 length equals 13 residues. V dropped 11 bases and J dropped 0 bases, with 10 bases sitting between them.

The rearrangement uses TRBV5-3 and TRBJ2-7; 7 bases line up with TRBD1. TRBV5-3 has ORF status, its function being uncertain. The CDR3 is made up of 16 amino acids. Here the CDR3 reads CPQGLAPVPASYEQYF. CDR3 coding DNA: TGTCCACAGGGGTTAGCACCTGTCCCCGCATCCTACGAGCAGTACTTC.

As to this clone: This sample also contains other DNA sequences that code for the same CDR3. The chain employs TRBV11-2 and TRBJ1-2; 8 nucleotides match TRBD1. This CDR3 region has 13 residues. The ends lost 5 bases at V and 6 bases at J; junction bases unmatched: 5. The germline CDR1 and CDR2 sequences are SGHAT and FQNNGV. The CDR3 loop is CASSRTGGNGYTF. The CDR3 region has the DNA TGTGCCAGCAGCCGTACAGGGGGGAATGGCTACACCTTC.

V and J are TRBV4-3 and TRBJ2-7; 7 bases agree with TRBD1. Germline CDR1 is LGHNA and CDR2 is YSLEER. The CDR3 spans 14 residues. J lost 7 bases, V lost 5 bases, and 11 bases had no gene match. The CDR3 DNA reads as TGCGCCAGCAGCGTCTACAGGGGAACCCTGGAGCAGTACTTC. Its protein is CASSVYRGTLEQYF.

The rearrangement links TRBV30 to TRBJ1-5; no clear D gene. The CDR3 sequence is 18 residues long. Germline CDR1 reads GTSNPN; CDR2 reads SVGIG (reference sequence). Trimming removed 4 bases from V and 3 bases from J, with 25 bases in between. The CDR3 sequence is CAWIRPGPGDCDNQPQHF. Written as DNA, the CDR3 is TGTGCCTGGATCCGCCCCGGGCCCGGGGATTGTGACAATCAGCCCCAGCATTTT. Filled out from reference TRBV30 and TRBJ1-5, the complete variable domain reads SQTIHQWPATLVQPVGSPLSLECTVEGTSNPNLYWYRQAAGRGLQLLFYSVGIGQISSEVPQNLSASRPQDRQFILSSKKLLLSDSGFYLCAWIRPGPGDCDNQPQHFGDGTRLSIL.

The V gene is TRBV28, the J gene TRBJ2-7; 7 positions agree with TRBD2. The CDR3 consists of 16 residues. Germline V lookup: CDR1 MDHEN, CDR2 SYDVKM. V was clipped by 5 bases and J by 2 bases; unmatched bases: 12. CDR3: CASSLPLGGAPYEQYF. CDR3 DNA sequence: TGTGCCAGCAGTCTCCCCCTGGGAGGGGCCCCCTACGAGCAGTACTTC. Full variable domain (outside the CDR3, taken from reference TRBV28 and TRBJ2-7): DVKVTQSSRYLVKRTGEKVFLECVQDMDHENMFWYRQDPGLGLRLIYFSYDVKMKEKGDIPEGYSVSREKKERFSLILESASTNQTSMYLCASSLPLGGAPYEQYFGPGTRLTVT.

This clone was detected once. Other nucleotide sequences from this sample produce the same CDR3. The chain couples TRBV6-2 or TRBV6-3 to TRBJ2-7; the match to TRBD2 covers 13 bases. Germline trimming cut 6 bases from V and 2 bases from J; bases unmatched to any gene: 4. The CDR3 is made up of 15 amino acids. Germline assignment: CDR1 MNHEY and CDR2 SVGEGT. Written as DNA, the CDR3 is TGTGCCAGCAGCCTGGGACTAGCGGGAACCTACGAGCAGTACTTC. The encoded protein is CASSLGLAGTYEQYF.

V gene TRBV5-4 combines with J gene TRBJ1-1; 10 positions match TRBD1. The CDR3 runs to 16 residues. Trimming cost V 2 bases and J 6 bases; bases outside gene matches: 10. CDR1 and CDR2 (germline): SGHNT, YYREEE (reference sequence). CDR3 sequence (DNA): TGTGCCAGCAGCTTCGGGCTGTGGACAGGGGGGTCTGAAGCTTTCTTT. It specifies CASSFGLWTGGSEAFF.

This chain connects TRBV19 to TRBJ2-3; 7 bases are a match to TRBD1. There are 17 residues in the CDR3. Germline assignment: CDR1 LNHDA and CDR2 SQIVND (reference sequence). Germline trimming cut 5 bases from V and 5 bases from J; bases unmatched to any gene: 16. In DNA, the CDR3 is TGTGCCAGTAGTGTATGGAGGACAGGCCCGATACTAGATACGCAGTATTTT. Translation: CASSVWRTGPILDTQYF.

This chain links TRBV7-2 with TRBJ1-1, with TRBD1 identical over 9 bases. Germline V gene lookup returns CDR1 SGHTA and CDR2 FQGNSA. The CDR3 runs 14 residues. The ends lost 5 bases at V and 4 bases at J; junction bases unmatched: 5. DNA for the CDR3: TGTGCCAGCAGCAATACAGGGGGCAGCACTGAAGCTTTCTTT. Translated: CASSNTGGSTEAFF. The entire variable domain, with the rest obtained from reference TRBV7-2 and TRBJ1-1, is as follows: GAGVSQSPSNKVTEKGKDVELRCDPISGHTALYWYRQSLGQGLEFLIYFQGNSAPDKSGLPSDRFSAERTGGSVSTLTIQRTQQEDSAVYLCASSNTGGSTEAFFGQGTRLTVV.

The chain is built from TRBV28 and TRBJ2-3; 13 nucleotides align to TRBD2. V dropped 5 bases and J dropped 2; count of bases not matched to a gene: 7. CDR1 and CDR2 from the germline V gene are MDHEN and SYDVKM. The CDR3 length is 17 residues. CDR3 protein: CASSMTSGGLLTDTQYF. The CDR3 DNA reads TGTGCCAGCAGTATGACTAGCGGGGGGCTACTCACAGATACGCAGTATTTT.

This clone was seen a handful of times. CDR3 loop: CASSFGTSGPSYNEQFF. The CDR3 bases are TGTGCCAGCAGCTTTGGGACTAGCGGGCCTTCCTACAATGAGCAGTTCTTC. This chain joins TRBV7-9 and TRBJ2-1, with TRBD2 matching 12 bases. V lost 3 bases, J lost 1 base, and 4 bases stayed unmatched. The germline gives CDR1 SEHNR, CDR2 FQNEAQ (reference sequence). This CDR3 has 17 residues.

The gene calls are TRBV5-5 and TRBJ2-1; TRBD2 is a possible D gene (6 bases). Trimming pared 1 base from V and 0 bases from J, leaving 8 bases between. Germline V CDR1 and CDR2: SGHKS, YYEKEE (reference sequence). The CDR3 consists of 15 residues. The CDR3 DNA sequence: TGTGCCAGCAGCTTGCGGGACTCCTCCTACAATGAGCAGTTCTTC. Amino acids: CASSLRDSSYNEQFF.

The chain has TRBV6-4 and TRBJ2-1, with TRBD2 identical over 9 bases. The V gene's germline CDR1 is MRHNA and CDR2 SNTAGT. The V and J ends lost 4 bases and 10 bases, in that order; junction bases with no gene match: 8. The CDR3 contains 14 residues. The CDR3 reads CASSGPAGGGEQFF. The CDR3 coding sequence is TGTGCCAGCAGTGGGCCAGCGGGAGGAGGGGAGCAGTTCTTC.

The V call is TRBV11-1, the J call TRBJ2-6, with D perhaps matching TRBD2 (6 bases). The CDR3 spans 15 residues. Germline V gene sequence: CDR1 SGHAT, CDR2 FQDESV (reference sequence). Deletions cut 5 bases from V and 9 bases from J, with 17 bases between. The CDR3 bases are TGTGCCAGCAGCACCGGGGGAGTGAGGGTCAACGTCCTGACTTTC. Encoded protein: CASSTGGVRVNVLTF.

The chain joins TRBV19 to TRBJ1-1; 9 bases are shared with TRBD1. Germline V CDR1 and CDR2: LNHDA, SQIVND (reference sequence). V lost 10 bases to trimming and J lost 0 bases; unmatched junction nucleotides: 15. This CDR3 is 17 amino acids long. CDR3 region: CATSRYRGLDLNTEAFF. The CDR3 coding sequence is TGTGCCACCAGTAGGTACAGGGGGCTAGATTTGAACACTGAAGCTTTCTTT.

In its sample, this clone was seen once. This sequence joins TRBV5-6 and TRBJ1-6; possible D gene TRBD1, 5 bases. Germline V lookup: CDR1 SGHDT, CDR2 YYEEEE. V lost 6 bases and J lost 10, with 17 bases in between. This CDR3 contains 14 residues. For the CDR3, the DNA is TGTGCCAGCAAGGCCGCAGGGTCGGTGTCACCCCTCCACTTT. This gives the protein CASKAAGSVSPLHF.

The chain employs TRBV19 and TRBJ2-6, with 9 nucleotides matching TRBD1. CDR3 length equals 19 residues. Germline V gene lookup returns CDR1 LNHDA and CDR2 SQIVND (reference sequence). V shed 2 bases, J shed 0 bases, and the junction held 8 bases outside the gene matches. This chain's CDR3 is CASSISGTGLNSGANVLTF. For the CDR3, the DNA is TGTGCCAGTAGTATAAGTGGGACAGGGTTAAACTCTGGGGCCAACGTCCTGACTTTC.

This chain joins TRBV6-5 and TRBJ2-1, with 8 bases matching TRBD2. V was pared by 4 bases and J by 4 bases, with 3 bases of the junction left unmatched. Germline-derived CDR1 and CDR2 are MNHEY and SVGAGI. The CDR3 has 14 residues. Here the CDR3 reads CASSSGGMYNEQFF. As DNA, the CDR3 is TGTGCCAGCAGTTCGGGAGGGATGTACAATGAGCAGTTCTTC.

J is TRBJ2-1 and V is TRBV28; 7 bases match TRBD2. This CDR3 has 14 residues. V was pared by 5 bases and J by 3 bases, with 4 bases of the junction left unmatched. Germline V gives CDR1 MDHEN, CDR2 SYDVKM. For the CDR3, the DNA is TGTGCCAGCAGTCCCTCGGGGGGCTACAATGAGCAGTTCTTC. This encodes CASSPSGGYNEQFF.

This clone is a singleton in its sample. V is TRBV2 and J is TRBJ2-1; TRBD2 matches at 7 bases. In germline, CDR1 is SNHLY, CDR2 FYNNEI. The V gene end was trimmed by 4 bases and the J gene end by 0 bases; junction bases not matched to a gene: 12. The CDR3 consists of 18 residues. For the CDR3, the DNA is TGTGCCAGCAGTGGGCCCCCGGGAGCGGGGAGCTCCTACAATGAGCAGTTCTTC. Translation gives CASSGPPGAGSSYNEQFF.

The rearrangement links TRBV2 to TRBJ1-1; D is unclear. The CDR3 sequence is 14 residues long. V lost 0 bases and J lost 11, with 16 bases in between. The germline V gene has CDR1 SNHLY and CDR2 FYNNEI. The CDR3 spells CASSEAEGILRAFF. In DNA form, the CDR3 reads TGTGCCAGCAGTGAAGCGGAGGGAATCCTAAGGGCTTTCTTT.

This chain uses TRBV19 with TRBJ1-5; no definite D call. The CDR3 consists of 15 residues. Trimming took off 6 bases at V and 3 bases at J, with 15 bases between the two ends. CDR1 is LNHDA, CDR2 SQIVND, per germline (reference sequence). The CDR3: CASSGGRPLNQPQHF. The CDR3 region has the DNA TGTGCCAGTAGCGGAGGGCGTCCGCTCAATCAGCCCCAGCATTTT. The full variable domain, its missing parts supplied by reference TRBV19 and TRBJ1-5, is DGGITQSPKYLFRKEGQNVTLSCEQNLNHDAMYWYRQDPGQGLRLIYYSQIVNDFQKGDIAEGYSVSREKKESFPLTVTSAQKNPTAFYLCASSGGRPLNQPQHFGDGTRLSIL.

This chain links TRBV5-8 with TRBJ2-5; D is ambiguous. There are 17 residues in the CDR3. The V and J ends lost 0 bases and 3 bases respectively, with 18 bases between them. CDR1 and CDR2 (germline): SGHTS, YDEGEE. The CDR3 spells CASSLGSLLPREETQYF. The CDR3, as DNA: TGTGCCAGCAGCTTGGGAAGCTTACTCCCCCGCGAAGAGACCCAGTACTTC.

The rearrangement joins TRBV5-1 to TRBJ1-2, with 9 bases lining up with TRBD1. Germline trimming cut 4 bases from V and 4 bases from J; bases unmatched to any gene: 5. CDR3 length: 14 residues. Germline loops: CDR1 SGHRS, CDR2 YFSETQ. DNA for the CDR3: TGCGCCAGCAGCCCCGACAGGGGGATCTATGGCTACACCTTC. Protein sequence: CASSPDRGIYGYTF.

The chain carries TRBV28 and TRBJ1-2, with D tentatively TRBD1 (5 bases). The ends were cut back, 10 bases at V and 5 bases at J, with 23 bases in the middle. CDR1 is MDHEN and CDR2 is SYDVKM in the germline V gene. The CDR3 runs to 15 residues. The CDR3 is CATVPSTVGGYGYTF. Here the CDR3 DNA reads TGTGCCACCGTGCCTTCTACCGTGGGGGGGTATGGCTACACCTTC.

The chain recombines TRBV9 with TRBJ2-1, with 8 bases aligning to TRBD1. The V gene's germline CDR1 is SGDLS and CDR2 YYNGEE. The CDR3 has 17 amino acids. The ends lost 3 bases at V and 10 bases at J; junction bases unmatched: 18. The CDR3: CASSGRTSPTGDGEQFF. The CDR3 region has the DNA TGTGCCAGCAGCGGACGCACCTCCCCGACAGGGGACGGGGAGCAGTTCTTC.